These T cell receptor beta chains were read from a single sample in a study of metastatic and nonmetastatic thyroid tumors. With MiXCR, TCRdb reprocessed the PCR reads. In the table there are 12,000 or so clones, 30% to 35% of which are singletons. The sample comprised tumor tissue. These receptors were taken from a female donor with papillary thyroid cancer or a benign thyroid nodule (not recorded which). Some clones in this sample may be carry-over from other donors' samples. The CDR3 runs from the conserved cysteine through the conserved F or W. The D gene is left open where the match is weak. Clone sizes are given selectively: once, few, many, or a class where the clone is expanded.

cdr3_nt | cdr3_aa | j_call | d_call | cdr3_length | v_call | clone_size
TGTGCCAGCAGCCCGACAGGGATCAATGAGCAGTTCTTC | CASSPTGINEQFF | TRBJ2-1 | TRBD1 | 13 | TRBV7-9 | many
TGTGCCAGCAGCGACAAAAGAGGGGGGCGCGCGGGCTATGGCTACACCTTC | CASSDKRGGRAGYGYTF | TRBJ1-2 | - | 17 | TRBV6-1 | -
TGTGCCTGGAGTGTTAGGGGGGGCCCTCACCAAGAGACCCAGTACTTC | CAWSVRGGPHQETQYF | TRBJ2-5 | - | 16 | TRBV30 | -
TGTGCCACCAGCACGGGTTGGGGTGAGCAGTTCTTC | CATSTGWGEQFF | TRBJ2-1 | - | 12 | TRBV15 | medium-sized
TGTGCCAGCAGCCTTCCGACTAGCGGGAACTCCCCCCTCTACGAGCAGTACTTC | CASSLPTSGNSPLYEQYF | TRBJ2-7 | TRBD2 | 18 | TRBV6-2/TRBV6-3 | -
TGTGCCAGCAGTTTCTCCATACAGGGGGCCCGAGAAGCTTTCTTT | CASSFSIQGAREAFF | TRBJ1-1 | TRBD1 | 15 | TRBV12-3/TRBV12-4 | few
TGTGCCAGCAGTTATTTCGGGAAACATGAGCAGTTCTTC | CASSYFGKHEQFF | TRBJ2-1 | - | 13 | TRBV6-2/TRBV6-3 | medium-sized
TGCGCCAGCAGCTTGGCCGGGGGGACCCGAGCTAACTATGGCTACACCTTC | CASSLAGGTRANYGYTF | TRBJ1-2 | - | 17 | TRBV5-1 | medium-sized
TGTGCCAGCAGCGAGGAGGTTCTAGCCTATGGCTACACCTTC | CASSEEVLAYGYTF | TRBJ1-2 | - | 14 | TRBV6-1 | medium-sized
TGTGCCACCAGCAGAGACAGGGGGCAAGACGAGCAGTACTTC | CATSRDRGQDEQYF | TRBJ2-7 | TRBD1 | 14 | TRBV15 | medium-sized
TGTGCCAGCAGGGGGATTGGGACAGGGGTTGGAACCCAGTACTTC | CASRGIGTGVGTQYF | TRBJ2-5 | TRBD1 | 15 | TRBV6-1 | -
TGTGCCAGCATCATAGGACAGGGGATGGGTAACTATGGCTACACCTTC | CASIIGQGMGNYGYTF | TRBJ1-2 | TRBD1 | 16 | TRBV28 | few
TGTGCCAGCAGCCCCGGGACAGGGAGGACCTACGAGCAGTACTTC | CASSPGTGRTYEQYF | TRBJ2-7 | TRBD1 | 15 | TRBV9 | -
TGTGCCAGCAGCCAACAGCGAGGCTCTGGAAACACCATATATTTT | CASSQQRGSGNTIYF | TRBJ1-3 | - | 15 | TRBV7-2 | -
TGTGCCAGCAGCCCTCATCCGGGGGAGCTGTTTTTT | CASSPHPGELFF | TRBJ2-2 | - | 12 | TRBV11-2 | -
TGTGCCAGCAGCCAAGTTCACAGACGGGGTACCGGGGAGCTGTTTTTT | CASSQVHRRGTGELFF | TRBJ2-2 | - | 16 | TRBV4-2 | -
TGTGCCAGCAGCGTAGATAGTTCTCACGATGAGCAGTTCTTC | CASSVDSSHDEQFF | TRBJ2-1 | - | 14 | TRBV9 | many
TGTGCCAGCAGCACCCCGGGGGATGAGCAGTTCTTC | CASSTPGDEQFF | TRBJ2-1 | - | 12 | TRBV28 | few
TGTGCCACCAGCAGAGATCAACGAGAGACCCAGTACTTC | CATSRDQRETQYF | TRBJ2-5 | - | 13 | TRBV15 | few
TGTGCCAGCAGCTCCCATATGAACACTGAAGCTTTCTTT | CASSSHMNTEAFF | TRBJ1-1 | - | 13 | TRBV7-2 | -
TGTGCCTGGAGTGAGGGGGCTGGGAGAGCTTTCTTT | CAWSEGAGRAFF | TRBJ1-1 | TRBD1 | 12 | TRBV30 | -
TGTGCCAGCAGGTGCTCAGGGACTGGGGCCAACTTCCTGACTTTC | CASRCSGTGANFLTF | TRBJ2-6 | - | 15 | TRBV28 | few
TGCAGTGCTAGAGATCTCCGGCTAGCGGAAGAGACCCAGTACTTC | CSARDLRLAEETQYF | TRBJ2-5 | TRBD2 | 15 | TRBV20-1 | many
TGCAGTGCACCACTAGCGGGAGTCGTCTACGAGCAGTACTTC | CSAPLAGVVYEQYF | TRBJ2-7 | TRBD2 | 14 | TRBV20-1 | medium-sized
TGCGCCAGCAGCGAACGTACAGGACCGACCTACGAGCAGTACTTC | CASSERTGPTYEQYF | TRBJ2-7 | - | 15 | TRBV5-1 | -
TGTGCCAGCAGTTGGACTGGGGCCGCCTACAATGAGCAGTTCTTC | CASSWTGAAYNEQFF | TRBJ2-1 | - | 15 | TRBV27 | few
TGTGCCAGCAGCTTAGGGGGGGCAGGGACCTATGGCTACACCTTC | CASSLGGAGTYGYTF | TRBJ1-2 | - | 15 | TRBV7-2 | -
TGTGCCAGTAGCCGAACAGGGGGCAATGAAAAACTGTTTTTT | CASSRTGGNEKLFF | TRBJ1-4 | TRBD1 | 14 | TRBV19 | medium-sized
TGTGCCAGCAGCCAATGGGGACAGGGTAATGAAAAACTGTTTTTT | CASSQWGQGNEKLFF | TRBJ1-4 | TRBD1 | 15 | TRBV14 | medium-sized
TGTGCCAGCAGTTCTACATTTCAGGGGTGGGCTGAAGCTTTCTTT | CASSSTFQGWAEAFF | TRBJ1-1 | - | 15 | TRBV12-3/TRBV12-4 | many
TGTGCCATCAGTGATGTCAATGAGCAGTTCTTC | CAISDVNEQFF | TRBJ2-1 | - | 11 | TRBV10-3 | medium-sized
TGTGCCAGCAGTTTAGATGGGATCGATGGCTACACCTTC | CASSLDGIDGYTF | TRBJ1-2 | - | 13 | TRBV12-3/TRBV12-4 | -
TGTGCCAGCAACGACAGGGGAGTCGGTTACGAGCAGTACTTC | CASNDRGVGYEQYF | TRBJ2-7 | TRBD1 | 14 | TRBV2 | few
TGTGCCAGTAGGAAGGACGTAGACTATGGCTACACCTTC | CASRKDVDYGYTF | TRBJ1-2 | - | 13 | TRBV19 | few
TGTGCCAGCAGCTTGTCTTTAGCGGAAGAGACCCAGTACTTC | CASSLSLAEETQYF | TRBJ2-5 | - | 14 | TRBV5-5 | many
TGTGCCAGCAGCCCCGGCGGGGGGGCCTATGGCTACACCTTC | CASSPGGGAYGYTF | TRBJ1-2 | - | 14 | TRBV7-2 | -
TGTGCCAGCAGCTACTTGCTAGCGGGAGTAAGGTACACCGGGGAGCTGTTTTTT | CASSYLLAGVRYTGELFF | TRBJ2-2 | TRBD2 | 18 | TRBV6-6 | medium-sized